Below, 7 T cell receptor beta chains from the same sample are listed, as sequenced in a study of cytomegalovirus exposure and HLA in healthy donors. Primers included in the PCR were 60 Vbeta and 13 Jbeta primers. Sequencing was performed with immunoSEQ multiplex PCR; in TCRdb, only in-frame clones are kept and a portion is missing. The sample has over 150,000 clones; approximately 76% are singletons. Source material: PBMCs. These TCRs come from a man aged 55 to 70 in good health and CMV-seronegative.

The chain recombines TRBV27 with TRBJ1-2; D uncertain. The CDR3 covers 13 residues. Per the germline V gene, CDR1 is MNHEY and CDR2 is SMNVEV (reference sequence). V dropped 3 bases and J dropped 7 bases, with 12 bases sitting between them. The CDR3 loop reads CASSLSRTSGYTF. The CDR3 region has the DNA TGTGCCAGCAGTTTGTCCAGAACTAGTGGCTACACCTTC.

The V gene is TRBV23-1, the J gene TRBJ2-3; weak D call: TRBD2 (5 bases). TRBV23-1 is an open reading frame whose function is uncertain. The length of the CDR3 is 15 residues. Deletions cut 4 bases from V and 1 base from J, with 12 bases between. The DNA of the CDR3 is TGCGCCAGCAGTCTTCCGGACTGCCGCACAGATACGCAGTATTTT. Translated: CASSLPDCRTDTQYF.

The chain is built from TRBV9 and TRBJ1-6; D is perhaps TRBD1 (5 bases). V was cut by 1 base and J by 10 bases, with 9 bases left in between. There are 13 residues in the CDR3. Germline-derived CDR1 and CDR2 are SGDLS and YYNGEE. This CDR3 reads CASSVTGGSPLHF. The CDR3 DNA is TGTGCCAGCAGCGTAACAGGAGGGTCACCCCTCCACTTT. Filled out from reference TRBV9 and TRBJ1-6, the complete variable domain reads DSGVTQTPKHLITATGQRVTLRCSPRSGDLSVYWYQQSLDQGLQFLIQYYNGEERAKGNILERFSAQQFPDLHSELNLSSLELGDSALYFCASSVTGGSPLHFGNGTRLTVT.

V is TRBV28 and J is TRBJ2-5; 10 nucleotides line up with TRBD1. Gene TRBJ2-7 matches the end of the DNA better, so the J call may be wrong. Germline V gene sequence: CDR1 MDHEN, CDR2 SYDVKM. The CDR3 runs 15 residues. CDR3 DNA sequence: TGTGCCAGCAGTCCCATCGGGACAGGGGCCTACGAGCAGTACTTC. Translation: CASSPIGTGAYEQYF.

The chain uses TRBV9 and TRBJ2-2; 15 bases fit TRBD2. The germline V gene encodes CDR1 SGDLS and CDR2 YYNGEE. V lost 3 bases, J lost 5 bases, and 8 bases stayed unmatched. The CDR3 sequence is 18 residues long. In DNA form, the CDR3 reads TGTGCCAGCAGCGGACGGACTAGCGGGGGGGCGAGAACCGGGGAGCTGTTTTTT. Amino acid sequence: CASSGRTSGGARTGELFF.

The DNA of the CDR3 is TGCGCCAGCAGAAACAGGGCCTCTGGGGCCAACGTCCTGACTTTC. Its translation is CASRNRASGANVLTF. The rearrangement links TRBV5-1 to TRBJ2-6; a weak D match, TRBD1 (6 bases). The CDR3 totals 15 residues. Germline assignment: CDR1 SGHRS and CDR2 YFSETQ. V gave up 5 bases and J gave up 0 bases, with 9 bases separating them.

The chain joins TRBV5-1 to TRBJ1-1; possibly TRBD1 for D (6 bases). This CDR3 has 16 residues. Germline V gene lookup returns CDR1 SGHRS and CDR2 YFSETQ. V lost 0 bases and J 0 bases, leaving 12 bases between the germline ends. The CDR3 DNA sequence: TGCGCCAGCAGCTTGGCCGGCAGGGGAATGAACACTGAAGCTTTCTTT. It yields the protein CASSLAGRGMNTEAFF.